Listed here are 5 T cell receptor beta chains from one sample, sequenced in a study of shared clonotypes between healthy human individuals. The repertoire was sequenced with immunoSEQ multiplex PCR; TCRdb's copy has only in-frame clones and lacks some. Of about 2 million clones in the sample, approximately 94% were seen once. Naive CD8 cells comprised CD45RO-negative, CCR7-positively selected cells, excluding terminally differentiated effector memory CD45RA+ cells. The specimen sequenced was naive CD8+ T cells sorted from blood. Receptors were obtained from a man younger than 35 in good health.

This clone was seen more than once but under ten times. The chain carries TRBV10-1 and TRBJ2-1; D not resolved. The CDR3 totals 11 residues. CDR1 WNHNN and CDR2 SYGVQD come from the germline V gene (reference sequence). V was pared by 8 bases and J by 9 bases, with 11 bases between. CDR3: CASGLGGEQFF. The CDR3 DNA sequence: TGCGCCAGCGGTTTGGGTGGTGAGCAGTTCTTC.

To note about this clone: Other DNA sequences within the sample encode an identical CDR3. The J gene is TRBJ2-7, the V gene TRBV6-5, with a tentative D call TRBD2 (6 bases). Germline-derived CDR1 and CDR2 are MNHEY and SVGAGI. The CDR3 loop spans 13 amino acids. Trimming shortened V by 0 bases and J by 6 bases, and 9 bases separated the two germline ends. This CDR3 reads CASSYSGGREQYF. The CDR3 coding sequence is TGTGCCAGCAGTTACTCGGGGGGTCGCGAGCAGTACTTC.

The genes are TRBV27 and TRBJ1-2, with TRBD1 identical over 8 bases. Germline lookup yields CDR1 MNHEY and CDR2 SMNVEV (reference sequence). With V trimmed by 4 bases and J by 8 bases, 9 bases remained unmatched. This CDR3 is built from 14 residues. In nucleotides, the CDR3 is TGTGCCAGCAGTTCCCCAGGACAGGGTTTGGGCTACACCTTC. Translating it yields CASSSPGQGLGYTF.

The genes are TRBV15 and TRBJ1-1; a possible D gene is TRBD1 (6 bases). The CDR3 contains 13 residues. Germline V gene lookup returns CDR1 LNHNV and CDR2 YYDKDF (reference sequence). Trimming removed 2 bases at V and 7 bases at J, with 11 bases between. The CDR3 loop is CATSRQQGGEAFF. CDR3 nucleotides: TGTGCCACCAGCAGACAACAGGGCGGTGAAGCTTTCTTT.

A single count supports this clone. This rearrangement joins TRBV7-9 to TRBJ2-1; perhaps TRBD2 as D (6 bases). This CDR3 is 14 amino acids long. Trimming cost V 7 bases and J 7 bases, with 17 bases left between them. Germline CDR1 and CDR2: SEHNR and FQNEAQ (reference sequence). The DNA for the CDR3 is TGTGCCAGCACCCTAGAGGGGACTTTAAATGAGCAGTTCTTC. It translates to CASTLEGTLNEQFF. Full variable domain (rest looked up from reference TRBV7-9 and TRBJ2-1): DTGVSQNPRHKITKRGQNVTFRCDPISEHNRLYWYRQTLGQGPEFLTYFQNEAQLEKSRLLSDRFSAERPKGSFSTLEIQRTEQGDSAMYLCASTLEGTLNEQFFGPGTRLTVL.